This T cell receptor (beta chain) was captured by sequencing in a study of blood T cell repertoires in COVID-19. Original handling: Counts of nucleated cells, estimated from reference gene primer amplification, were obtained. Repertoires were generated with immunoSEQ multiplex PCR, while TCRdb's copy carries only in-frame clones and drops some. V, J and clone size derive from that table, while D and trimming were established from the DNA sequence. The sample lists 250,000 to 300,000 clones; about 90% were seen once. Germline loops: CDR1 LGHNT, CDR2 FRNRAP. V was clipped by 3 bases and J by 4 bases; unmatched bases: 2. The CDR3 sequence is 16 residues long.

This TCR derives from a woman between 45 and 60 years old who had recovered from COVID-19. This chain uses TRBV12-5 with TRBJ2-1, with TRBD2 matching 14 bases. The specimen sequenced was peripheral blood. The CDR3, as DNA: TGTGCTAGTGGTTTCGGGACTAGCGGGGGATACAATGAGCAGTTCTTC. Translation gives CASGFGTSGGYNEQFF. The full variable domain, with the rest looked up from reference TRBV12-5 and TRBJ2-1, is DARVTQTPRHKVTEMGQEVTMRCQPILGHNTVFWYRQTMMQGLELLAYFRNRAPLDDSGMPKDRFSAEMPDATLATLKIQPSEPRDSAVYFCASGFGTSGGYNEQFFGPGTRLTVL.